The TCR beta chain described here comes from a study of cytomegalovirus exposure and HLA in healthy donors. Across the study: Under 90% of a few hundred genotyped donors fell in the Caucasian-associated ancestry cluster. Findings of the study overall: Later analysis indicated greater clonal expansion among HLA-associated TCR beta chains than among equally common other chains. With DRB1 most and HLA-C fewest, TCR association rates differed between HLA loci in a later analysis.

PCR used 60 Vbeta primers and 13 Jbeta primers. TCRdb's copy holds only in-frame clones and misses some; the assay was immunoSEQ multiplex PCR. This sample has some 200,000 clones, with around 80% found just once. This clone appeared a few times. Its target is unknown. V was clipped by 3 bases and J by 7 bases, with 7 bases between them. Looked up from germline, CDR1 is SNHLY and CDR2 is FYNNEI. The CDR3 totals 11 residues. This receptor was taken from a man between 18 and 29 years old in good health and CMV-seronegative. The chain employs TRBV2 and TRBJ2-7, with D possibly matching TRBD2 (5 bases). Sequencing used PBMCs. CDR3 DNA: TGTGCCAGCAGTGATTGGACTGAGCAGTACTTC. This codes for CASSDWTEQYF.